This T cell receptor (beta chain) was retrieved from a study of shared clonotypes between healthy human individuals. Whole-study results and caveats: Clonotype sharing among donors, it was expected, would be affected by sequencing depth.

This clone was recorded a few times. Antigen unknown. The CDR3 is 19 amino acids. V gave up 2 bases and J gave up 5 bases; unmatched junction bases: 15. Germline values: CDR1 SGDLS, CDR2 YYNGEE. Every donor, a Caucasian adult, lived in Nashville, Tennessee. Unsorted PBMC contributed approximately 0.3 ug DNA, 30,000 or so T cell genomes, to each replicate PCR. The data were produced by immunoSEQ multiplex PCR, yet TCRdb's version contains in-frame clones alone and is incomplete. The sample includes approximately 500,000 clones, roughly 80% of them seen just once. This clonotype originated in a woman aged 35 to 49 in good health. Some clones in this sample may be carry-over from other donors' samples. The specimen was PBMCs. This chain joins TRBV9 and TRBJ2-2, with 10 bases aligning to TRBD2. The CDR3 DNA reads TGTGCCAGCAGCGTGAGAGAGGGGCTAGCGGGAGTATTAACCGGGGAGCTGTTTTTT. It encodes CASSVREGLAGVLTGELFF.